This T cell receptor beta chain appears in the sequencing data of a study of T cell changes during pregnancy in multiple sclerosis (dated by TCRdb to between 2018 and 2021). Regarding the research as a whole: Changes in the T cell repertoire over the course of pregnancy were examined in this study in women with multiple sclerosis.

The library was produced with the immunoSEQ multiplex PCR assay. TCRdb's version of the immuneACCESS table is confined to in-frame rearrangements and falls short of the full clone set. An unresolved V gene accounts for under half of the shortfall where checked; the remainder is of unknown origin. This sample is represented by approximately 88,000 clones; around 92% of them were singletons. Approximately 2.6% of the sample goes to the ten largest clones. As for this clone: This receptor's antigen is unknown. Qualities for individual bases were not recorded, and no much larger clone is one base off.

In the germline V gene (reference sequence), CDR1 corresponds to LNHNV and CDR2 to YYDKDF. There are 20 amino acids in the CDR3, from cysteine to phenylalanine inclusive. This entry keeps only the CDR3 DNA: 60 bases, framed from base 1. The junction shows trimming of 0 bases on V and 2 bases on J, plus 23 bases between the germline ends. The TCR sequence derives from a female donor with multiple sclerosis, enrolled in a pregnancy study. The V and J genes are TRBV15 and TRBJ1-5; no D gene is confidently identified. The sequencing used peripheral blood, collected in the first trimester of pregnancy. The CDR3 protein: CATSRDLGVVGRSGNQPQHF. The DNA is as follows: TGTGCCACCAGCAGAGATCTAGGAGTCGTTGGCCGGTCGGGCAATCAGCCCCAGCATTTT.